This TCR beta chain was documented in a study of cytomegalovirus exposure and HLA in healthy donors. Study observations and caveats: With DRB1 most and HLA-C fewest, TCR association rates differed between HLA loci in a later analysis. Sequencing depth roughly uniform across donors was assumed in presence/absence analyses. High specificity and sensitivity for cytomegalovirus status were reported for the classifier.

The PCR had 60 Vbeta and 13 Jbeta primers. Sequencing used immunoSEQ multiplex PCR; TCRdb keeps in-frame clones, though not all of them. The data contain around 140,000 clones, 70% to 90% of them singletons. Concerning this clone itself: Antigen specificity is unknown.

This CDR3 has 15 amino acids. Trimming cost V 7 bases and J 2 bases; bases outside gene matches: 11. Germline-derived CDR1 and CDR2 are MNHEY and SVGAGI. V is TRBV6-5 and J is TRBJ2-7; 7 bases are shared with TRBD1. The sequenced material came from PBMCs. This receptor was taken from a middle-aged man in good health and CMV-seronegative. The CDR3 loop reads CASTRTGDLTYEQYF. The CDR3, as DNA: TGTGCCAGCACCCGGACAGGAGACCTAACCTACGAGCAGTACTTC.